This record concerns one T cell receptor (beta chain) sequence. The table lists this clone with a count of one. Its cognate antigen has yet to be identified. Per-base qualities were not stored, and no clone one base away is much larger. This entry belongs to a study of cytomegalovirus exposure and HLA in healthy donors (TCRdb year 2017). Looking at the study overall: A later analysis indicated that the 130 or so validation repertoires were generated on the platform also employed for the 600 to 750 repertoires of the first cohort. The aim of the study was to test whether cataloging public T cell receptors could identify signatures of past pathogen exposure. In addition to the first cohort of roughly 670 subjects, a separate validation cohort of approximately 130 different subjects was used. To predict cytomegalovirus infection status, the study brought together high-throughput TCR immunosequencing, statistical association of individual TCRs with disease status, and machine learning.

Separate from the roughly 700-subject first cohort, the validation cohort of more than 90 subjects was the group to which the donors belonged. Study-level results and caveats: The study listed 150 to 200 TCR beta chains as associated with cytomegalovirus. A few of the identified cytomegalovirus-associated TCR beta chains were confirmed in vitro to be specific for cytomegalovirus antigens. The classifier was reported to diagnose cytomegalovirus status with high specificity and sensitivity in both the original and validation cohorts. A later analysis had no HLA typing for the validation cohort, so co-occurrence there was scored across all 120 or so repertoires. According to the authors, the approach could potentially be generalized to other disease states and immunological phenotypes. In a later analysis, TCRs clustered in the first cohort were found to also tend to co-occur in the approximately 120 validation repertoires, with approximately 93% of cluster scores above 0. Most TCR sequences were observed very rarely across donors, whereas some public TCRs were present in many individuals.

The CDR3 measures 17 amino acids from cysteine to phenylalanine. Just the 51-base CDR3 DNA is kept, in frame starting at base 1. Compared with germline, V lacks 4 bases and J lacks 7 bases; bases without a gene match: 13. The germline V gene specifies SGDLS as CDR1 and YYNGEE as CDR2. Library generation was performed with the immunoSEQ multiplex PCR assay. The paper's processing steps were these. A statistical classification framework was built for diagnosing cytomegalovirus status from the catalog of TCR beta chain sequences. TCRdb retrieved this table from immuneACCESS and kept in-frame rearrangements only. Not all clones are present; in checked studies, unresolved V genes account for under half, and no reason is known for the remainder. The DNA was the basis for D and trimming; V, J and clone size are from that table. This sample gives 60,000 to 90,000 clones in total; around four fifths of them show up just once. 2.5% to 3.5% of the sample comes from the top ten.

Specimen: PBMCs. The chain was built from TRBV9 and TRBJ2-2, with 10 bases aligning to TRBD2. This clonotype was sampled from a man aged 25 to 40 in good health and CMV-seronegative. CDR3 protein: CASSTHWSGRALGELFF. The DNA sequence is TGTGCCAGCAGCACCCATTGGAGCGGGAGGGCCCTCGGGGAGCTGTTTTTT.